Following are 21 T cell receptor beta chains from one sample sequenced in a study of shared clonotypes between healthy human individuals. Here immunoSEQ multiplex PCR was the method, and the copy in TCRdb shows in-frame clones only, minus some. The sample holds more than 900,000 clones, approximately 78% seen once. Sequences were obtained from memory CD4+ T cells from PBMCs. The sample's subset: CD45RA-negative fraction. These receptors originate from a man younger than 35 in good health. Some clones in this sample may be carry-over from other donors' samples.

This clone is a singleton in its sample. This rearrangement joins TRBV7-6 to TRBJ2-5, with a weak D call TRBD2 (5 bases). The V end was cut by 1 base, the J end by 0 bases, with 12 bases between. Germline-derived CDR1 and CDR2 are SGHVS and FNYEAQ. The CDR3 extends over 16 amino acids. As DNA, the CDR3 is TGTGCCAGCAGCTTAGGGCTAGCTACGTACCAAGAGACCCAGTACTTC. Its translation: CASSLGLATYQETQYF.

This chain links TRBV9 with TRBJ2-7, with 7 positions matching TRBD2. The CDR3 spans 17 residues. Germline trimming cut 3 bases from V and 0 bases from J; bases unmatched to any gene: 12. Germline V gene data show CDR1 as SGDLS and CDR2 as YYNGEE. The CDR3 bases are TGTGCCAGCAGCGCCCACGCGGGAGTCCCTTCCTCCTACGAGCAGTACTTC. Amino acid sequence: CASSAHAGVPSSYEQYF.

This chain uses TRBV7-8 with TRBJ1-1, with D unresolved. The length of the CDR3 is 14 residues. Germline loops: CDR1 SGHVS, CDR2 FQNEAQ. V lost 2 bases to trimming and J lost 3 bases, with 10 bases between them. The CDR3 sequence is CASSLTDRDTEAFF. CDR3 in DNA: TGTGCCAGCAGCTTAACGGACCGTGACACTGAAGCTTTCTTT.

The CDR3 DNA reads TGTGCCAGCAGCTTAGGGGACAGAGTCCAAGGGCCCCAGCATTTT. This encodes CASSLGDRVQGPQHF. J is TRBJ1-5 and V is TRBV7-8; 7 bases align to TRBD1. The germline V gene has CDR1 SGHVS and CDR2 FQNEAQ. V lost 1 base and J lost 9; bases outside the gene matches: 9. This CDR3 spans 15 amino acids. The full variable domain, its missing parts supplied by reference TRBV7-8 and TRBJ1-5, is GAGVSQSPRYKVAKRGQDVALRCDPISGHVSLFWYQQALGQGPEFLTYFQNEAQLDKSGLPSDRFFAERPEGSVSTLKIQRTQQEDSAVYLCASSLGDRVQGPQHFGDGTRLSIL.

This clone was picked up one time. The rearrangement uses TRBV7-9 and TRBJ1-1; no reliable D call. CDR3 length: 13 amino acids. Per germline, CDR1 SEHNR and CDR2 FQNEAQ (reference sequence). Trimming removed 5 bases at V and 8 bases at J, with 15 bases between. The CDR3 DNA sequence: TGTGCCAGCAGCCCTGGGGTGGCAGAAGAAGCTTTCTTT. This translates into CASSPGVAEEAFF.

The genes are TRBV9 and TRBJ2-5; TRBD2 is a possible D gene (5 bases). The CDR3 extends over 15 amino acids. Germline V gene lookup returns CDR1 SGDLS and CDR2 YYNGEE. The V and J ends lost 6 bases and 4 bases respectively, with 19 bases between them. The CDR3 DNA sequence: TGTGCCAGCACCCGAACCCCGGGGATACCAGAGACCCAGTACTTC. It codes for CASTRTPGIPETQYF. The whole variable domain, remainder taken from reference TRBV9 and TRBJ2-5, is DSGVTQTPKHLITATGQRVTLRCSPRSGDLSVYWYQQSLDQGLQFLIQYYNGEERAKGNILERFSAQQFPDLHSELNLSSLELGDSALYFCASTRTPGIPETQYFGPGTRLLVL.

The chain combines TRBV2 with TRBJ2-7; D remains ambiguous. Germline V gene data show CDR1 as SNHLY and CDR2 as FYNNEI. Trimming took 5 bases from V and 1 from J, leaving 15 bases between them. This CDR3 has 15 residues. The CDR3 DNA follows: TGTGCCAGCAGTCCTCTCCCCGGATTGTCCTACGAGCAGTACTTC. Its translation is CASSPLPGLSYEQYF.

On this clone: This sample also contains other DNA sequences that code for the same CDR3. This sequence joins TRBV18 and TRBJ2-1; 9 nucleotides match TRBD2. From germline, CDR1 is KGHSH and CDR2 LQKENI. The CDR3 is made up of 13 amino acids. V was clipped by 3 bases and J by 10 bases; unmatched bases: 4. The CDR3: CASSPGLADEQFF. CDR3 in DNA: TGTGCCAGCTCACCGGGACTAGCAGACGAGCAGTTCTTC.

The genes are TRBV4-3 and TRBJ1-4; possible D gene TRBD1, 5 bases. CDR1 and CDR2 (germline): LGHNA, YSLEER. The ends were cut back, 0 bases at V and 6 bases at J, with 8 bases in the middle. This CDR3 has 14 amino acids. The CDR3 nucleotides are TGCGCCAGCAGCCAAGATTCGGGGGATGAAAAACTGTTTTTT. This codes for CASSQDSGDEKLFF.

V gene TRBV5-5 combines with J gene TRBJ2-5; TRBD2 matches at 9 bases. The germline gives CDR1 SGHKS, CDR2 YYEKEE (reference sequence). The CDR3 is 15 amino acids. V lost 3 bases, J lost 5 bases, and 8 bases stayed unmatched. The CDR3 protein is CASSSATSGWETQYF. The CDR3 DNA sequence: TGTGCCAGCAGCTCGGCGACTAGCGGTTGGGAGACCCAGTACTTC.

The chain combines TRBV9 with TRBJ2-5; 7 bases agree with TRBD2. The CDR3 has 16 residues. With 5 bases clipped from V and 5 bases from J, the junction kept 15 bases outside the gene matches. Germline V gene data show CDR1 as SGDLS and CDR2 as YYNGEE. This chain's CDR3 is CASSPLALATWETQYF. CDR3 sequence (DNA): TGTGCCAGCAGTCCTTTGGCACTAGCGACTTGGGAGACCCAGTACTTC. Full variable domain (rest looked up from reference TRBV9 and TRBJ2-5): DSGVTQTPKHLITATGQRVTLRCSPRSGDLSVYWYQQSLDQGLQFLIQYYNGEERAKGNILERFSAQQFPDLHSELNLSSLELGDSALYFCASSPLALATWETQYFGPGTRLLVL.

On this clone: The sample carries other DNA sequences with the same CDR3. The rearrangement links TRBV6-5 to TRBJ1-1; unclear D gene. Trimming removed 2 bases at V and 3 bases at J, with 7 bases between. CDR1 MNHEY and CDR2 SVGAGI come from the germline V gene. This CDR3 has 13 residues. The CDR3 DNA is TGTGCCAGCAGTTACGGGAGGCACACTGAAGCTTTCTTT. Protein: CASSYGRHTEAFF.

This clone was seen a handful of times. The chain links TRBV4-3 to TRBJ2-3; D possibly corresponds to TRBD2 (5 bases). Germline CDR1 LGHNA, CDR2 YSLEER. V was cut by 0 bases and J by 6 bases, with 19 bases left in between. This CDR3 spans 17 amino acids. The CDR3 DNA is TGCGCCAGCAGCCAAGATATCTTAGGAGAGGGTGTGGATACGCAGTATTTT. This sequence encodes CASSQDILGEGVDTQYF.

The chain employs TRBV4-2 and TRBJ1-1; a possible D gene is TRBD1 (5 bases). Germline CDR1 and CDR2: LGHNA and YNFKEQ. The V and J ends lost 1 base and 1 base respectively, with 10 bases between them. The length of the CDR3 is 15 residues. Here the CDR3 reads CASSQVGAKNTEAFF. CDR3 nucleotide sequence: TGTGCCAGCAGCCAAGTAGGGGCTAAGAACACTGAAGCTTTCTTT.

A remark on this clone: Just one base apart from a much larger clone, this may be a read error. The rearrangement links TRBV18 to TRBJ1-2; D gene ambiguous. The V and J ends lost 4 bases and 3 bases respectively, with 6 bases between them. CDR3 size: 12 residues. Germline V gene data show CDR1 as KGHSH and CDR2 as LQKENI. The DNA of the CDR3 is TGTGCCAGCTCACTACCAGACTATGGCTACACCTTC. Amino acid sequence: CASSLPDYGYTF.

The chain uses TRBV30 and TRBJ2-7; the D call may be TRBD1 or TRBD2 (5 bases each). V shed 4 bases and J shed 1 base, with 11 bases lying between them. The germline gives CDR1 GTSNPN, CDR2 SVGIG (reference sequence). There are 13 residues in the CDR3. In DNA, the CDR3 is TGTGCCTGGAAGCCGGGGCGATCCTACGAGCAGTACTTC. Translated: CAWKPGRSYEQYF.

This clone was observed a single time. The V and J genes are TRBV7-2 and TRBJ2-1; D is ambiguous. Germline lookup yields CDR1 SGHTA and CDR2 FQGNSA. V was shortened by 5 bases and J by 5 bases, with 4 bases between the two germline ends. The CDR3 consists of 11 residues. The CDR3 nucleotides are TGTGCCAGCAGCAGGCACAATGAGCAGTTCTTC. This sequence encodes CASSRHNEQFF.

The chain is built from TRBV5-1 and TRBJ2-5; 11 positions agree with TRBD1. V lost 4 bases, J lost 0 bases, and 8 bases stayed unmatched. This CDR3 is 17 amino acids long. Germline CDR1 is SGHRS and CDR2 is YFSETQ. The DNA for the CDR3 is TGCGCCAGCAGCCCTGGGACAGGGGGGCACTACCAAGAGACCCAGTACTTC. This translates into CASSPGTGGHYQETQYF. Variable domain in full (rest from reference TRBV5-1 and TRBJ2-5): KAGVTQTPRYLIKTRGQQVTLSCSPISGHRSVSWYQQTPGQGLQFLFEYFSETQRNKGNFPGRFSGRQFSNSRSEMNVSTLELGDSALYLCASSPGTGGHYQETQYFGPGTRLLVL.

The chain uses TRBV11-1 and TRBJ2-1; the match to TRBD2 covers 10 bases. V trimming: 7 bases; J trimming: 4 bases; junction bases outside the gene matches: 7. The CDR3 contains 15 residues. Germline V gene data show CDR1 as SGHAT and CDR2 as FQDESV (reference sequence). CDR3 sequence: CASTAGAGGYNEQFF. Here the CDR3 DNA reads TGTGCCAGCACCGCGGGAGCGGGAGGGTACAATGAGCAGTTCTTC.

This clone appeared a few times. The CDR3 protein is CASSAMGVEATNYGYTF. The CDR3 nucleotides read TGTGCCAGCAGCGCAATGGGGGTGGAGGCCACTAACTATGGCTACACCTTC. V and J are TRBV28 and TRBJ1-2; the D gene is possibly TRBD1 (5 bases). Germline loops: CDR1 MDHEN, CDR2 SYDVKM. The CDR3 has 17 residues. Trimming removed 6 bases from V and 0 bases from J, with 20 bases in between.

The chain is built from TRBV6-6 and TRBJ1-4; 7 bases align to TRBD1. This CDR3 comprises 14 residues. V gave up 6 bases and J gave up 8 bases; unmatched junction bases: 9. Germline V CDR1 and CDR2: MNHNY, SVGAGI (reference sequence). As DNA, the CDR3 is TGTGCCAGCAGCCCACCCACAGGGGTCGAAAAACTGTTTTTT. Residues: CASSPPTGVEKLFF.